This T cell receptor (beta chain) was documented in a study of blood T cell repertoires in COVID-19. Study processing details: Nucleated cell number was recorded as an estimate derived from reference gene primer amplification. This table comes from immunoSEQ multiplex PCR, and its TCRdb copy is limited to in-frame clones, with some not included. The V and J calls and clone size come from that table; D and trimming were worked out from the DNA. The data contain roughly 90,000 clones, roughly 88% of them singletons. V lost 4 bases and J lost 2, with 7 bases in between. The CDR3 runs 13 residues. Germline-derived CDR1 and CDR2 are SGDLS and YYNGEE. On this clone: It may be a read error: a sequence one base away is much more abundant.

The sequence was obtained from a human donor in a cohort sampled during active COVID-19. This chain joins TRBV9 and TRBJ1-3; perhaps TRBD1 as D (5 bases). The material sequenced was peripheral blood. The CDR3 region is CASSWGAGNTIYF. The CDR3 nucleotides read TGTGCCAGCAGCTGGGGGGCTGGAAACACCATATATTTT.